The sequence of this T cell receptor (beta chain) was determined in a study of blood T cell repertoires in COVID-19. About the study: COVID-19 samples, acute and convalescent, were from the United States, Italy and Spain. The cDNA or gDNA used as material had been derived from T cells, B-cell-depleted T cells, or PBMCs.

Trimming removed 7 bases from V and 6 bases from J; junction bases left unmatched: 8. Germline V gives CDR1 SGHKS, CDR2 YYEKEE (reference sequence). The CDR3 is 14 amino acids. Source study methods: Quantification of nucleated cells was approximated via reference gene primer amplification. Profiled with immunoSEQ multiplex PCR; TCRdb holds only in-frame clones, not every one. The V and J calls and clone size come from that table; D and trimming were worked out from the DNA. The sample has more than 300,000 clones, roughly 90% seen once. During active infection, Seattle patients enrolled and were then monitored through disease.

The source material was peripheral blood. The V gene is TRBV5-5, the J gene TRBJ2-3; 10 bases line up with TRBD1. This TCR was recovered from a woman aged 25 to 45 with COVID-19, enrolled during active disease. CDR3 DNA sequence: TGTGCCAGCGGAGCTTCGGACAGGGGGGATACGCAGTATTTT. Amino acid sequence: CASGASDRGDTQYF.